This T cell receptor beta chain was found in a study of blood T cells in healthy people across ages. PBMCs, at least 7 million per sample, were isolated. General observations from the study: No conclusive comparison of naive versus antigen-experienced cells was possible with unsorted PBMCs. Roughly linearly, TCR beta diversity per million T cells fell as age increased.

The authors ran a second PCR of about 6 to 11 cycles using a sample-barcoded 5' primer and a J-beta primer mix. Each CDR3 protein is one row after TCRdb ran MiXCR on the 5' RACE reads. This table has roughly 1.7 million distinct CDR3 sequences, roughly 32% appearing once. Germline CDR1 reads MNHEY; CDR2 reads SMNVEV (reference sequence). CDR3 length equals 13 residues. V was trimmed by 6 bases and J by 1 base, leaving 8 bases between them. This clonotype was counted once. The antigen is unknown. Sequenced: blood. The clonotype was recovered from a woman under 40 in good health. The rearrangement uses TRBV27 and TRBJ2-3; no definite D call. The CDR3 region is CASRIGGTDTQYF. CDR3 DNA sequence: TGTGCCAGCAGGATTGGCGGCACAGATACGCAGTATTTT.